The present TCR beta chain was sequenced within a study of cytotoxic CD8 clonotypes in ibrutinib-treated CLL. On the study more broadly: The cohort had 11 relapsed/refractory and over 14 treatment-naive patients, around 18 IGHV unmutated.

Assay used: immunoSEQ multiplex PCR; TCRdb lists only in-frame clones, some missing. The top ten clones hold 13% of a sample with 190,000 or so clones, approximately 68% of them seen once. This clone was observed once. The antigen remains undetermined. CDR1 and CDR2 from the germline V gene are MDHEN and SYDVKM. The CDR3 consists of 19 residues. The V end was cut by 2 bases, the J end by 3 bases, with 23 bases between. Study results and caveats: Clonality went up at the time of ibrutinib response, stayed stable in sustained remission, and later dropped back toward its baseline level at progression.

The TCR comes from a human donor with chronic lymphocytic leukemia. This specimen was PBMCs, taken after 24 months of ibrutinib treatment. This chain connects TRBV28 to TRBJ2-1; D unclear. In nucleotides, the CDR3 is TGTGCCAGCAGTTTAAGGAACTTAAAGACATGGTTCGTCTACAATGAGCAGTTCTTC. Translating it yields CASSLRNLKTWFVYNEQFF.